These 16 T cell receptor beta chains were sequenced from one sample in a study of blood T cell repertoires in COVID-19. Profiling relied on immunoSEQ multiplex PCR, and the TCRdb table lists in-frame clones only, not all of them. Of almost 500,000 clones in the sample, about nine tenths were seen once. Sequences were obtained from PBMCs or T cells enriched from blood (not recorded which). These receptors were obtained from a woman in her sixties who had recovered from COVID-19.

J is TRBJ2-2 and V is TRBV6-6; 13 bases align to TRBD2. The CDR3 length is 16 residues. The J segment lost 5 bases and the V segment lost 5 bases, leaving 5 bases of the junction unmatched. Germline-derived CDR1 and CDR2 are MNHNY and SVGAGI (reference sequence). DNA of the CDR3: TGTGCCAGCAGTCCGGGACTAGCGGGGTGGACCGGGGAGCTGTTTTTT. Its translation is CASSPGLAGWTGELFF.

This chain links TRBV18 with TRBJ1-3; D perhaps matches TRBD1 (5 bases). Trimming cost V 4 bases and J 4 bases, with 14 bases left between them. Germline CDR1 KGHSH, CDR2 LQKENI. CDR3 size: 15 residues. The CDR3 bases are TGTGCCAGCTCACGAGCGCCGGGACTCGGAAACACCATATATTTT. Encoded protein: CASSRAPGLGNTIYF.

The chain recombines TRBV2 with TRBJ2-2; the match to TRBD1 covers 7 bases. Trimming removed 4 bases from V and 4 bases from J; junction bases left unmatched: 9. Germline V gene data show CDR1 as SNHLY and CDR2 as FYNNEI. The CDR3 spans 16 residues. CDR3 in amino acids: CASSVLTGYGTGELFF. For the CDR3, the DNA is TGTGCCAGCAGTGTCTTGACAGGGTACGGCACCGGGGAGCTGTTTTTT.

The genes are TRBV7-8 and TRBJ1-4, with D unresolved. The CDR3 runs 18 residues. V was cut by 2 bases and J by 12 bases, with 28 bases left in between. CDR1 is SGHVS, CDR2 FQNEAQ, per germline. The CDR3 nucleotides are TGTGCCAGCAGCTTACCGGTATTGCGTAATGAAAAACTGCCTGAACTGTTTTTT. As protein: CASSLPVLRNEKLPELFF.

V usage is TRBV27 and J usage is TRBJ2-1; possibly TRBD1 for D (6 bases). The CDR3 contains 12 residues. The ends were cut back, 6 bases at V and 9 bases at J, with 12 bases in the middle. CDR1 MNHEY and CDR2 SMNVEV come from the germline V gene (reference sequence). CDR3 DNA sequence: TGTGCCAGCAGCCTACTCAGGGGTGAGCAGTTCTTC. Protein: CASSLLRGEQFF.

The chain combines TRBV6-1 with TRBJ1-6; 8 positions agree with TRBD1. V lost 2 bases to trimming and J lost 9 bases; unmatched junction nucleotides: 12. This CDR3 spans 17 amino acids. Germline CDR1 and CDR2: MNHNS and SASEGT. CDR3 sequence (DNA): TGTGCCAGCAGTGAACTCTGGACAGGGAGTTCGGCTTCACCCCTCCACTTT. Its translation is CASSELWTGSSASPLHF.

The chain joins TRBV5-6 to TRBJ1-6; TRBD1 matches 7 bases. CDR1 is SGHDT and CDR2 is YYEEEE in the germline V gene. CDR3 length: 16 residues. The trim removed 3 bases at V and 9 bases at J, leaving 12 bases unmatched. CDR3 bases: TGTGCCAGCAGCTGGACAGGTGTCGGGGATATTTCACCCCTCCACTTT. This codes for CASSWTGVGDISPLHF.

The chain employs TRBV6-1 and TRBJ1-2, with 9 bases lining up with TRBD1. The CDR3 spans 15 residues. From germline, CDR1 is MNHNS and CDR2 SASEGT. The V and J ends lost 2 bases and 5 bases, in that order; junction bases with no gene match: 6. Here the CDR3 reads CASSEIDRGTYGYTF. The CDR3 DNA sequence: TGTGCCAGCAGTGAAATCGACAGGGGGACATATGGCTACACCTTC.

The chain combines TRBV24-1 with TRBJ2-1, with 9 bases aligning to TRBD2. The CDR3 contains 16 residues. Germline assignment: CDR1 KGHDR and CDR2 SFDVKD. The V segment lost 4 bases and the J segment 3 bases; nucleotides outside the gene matches: 6. CDR3 nucleotides: TGTGCCACCAGTGACCGGACTAGCGCTTTCTACAATGAGCAGTTCTTC. Protein: CATSDRTSAFYNEQFF.

The chain carries TRBV5-6 and TRBJ2-7, with D unresolved. Germline CDR1 reads SGHDT; CDR2 reads YYEEEE. Trimming cost V 4 bases and J 7 bases, with 12 bases left between them. This CDR3 has 12 residues. CDR3 in amino acids: CASSHGPGEQYV. The CDR3 DNA reads TGTGCCAGCAGCCACGGTCCCGGGGAGCAGTACGTC.

The J gene is TRBJ2-1, the V gene TRBV7-7; 7 positions agree with TRBD1. J lost 4 bases, V lost 5 bases, and 5 bases had no gene match. The CDR3 totals 14 residues. The V gene's germline CDR1 is SSHAT and CDR2 FNYEAQ (reference sequence). CDR3 protein: CASSPGQIYNEQFF. The CDR3 DNA sequence: TGTGCCAGCAGCCCGGGACAGATTTACAATGAGCAGTTCTTC.

This clone was observed a handful of times. The V call is TRBV2, the J call TRBJ1-6, with D unclear. Trimming removed 4 bases at V and 0 bases at J, with 7 bases between. This CDR3 is 15 amino acids long. Germline V CDR1 and CDR2: SNHLY, FYNNEI. CDR3 DNA sequence: TGTGCCAGCAGTGTGGAGGGCTCCTATAATTCACCCCTCCACTTT. It is translated as CASSVEGSYNSPLHF.

The chain has TRBV5-1 and TRBJ1-1; possible D gene TRBD1, 5 bases. The ends were cut back, 4 bases at V and 0 bases at J, with 13 bases in the middle. The CDR3 sequence is 15 residues long. CDR1 is SGHRS and CDR2 is YFSETQ in the germline V gene. The CDR3 loop is CASSPDGGMNTEAFF. CDR3 nucleotides: TGCGCCAGCAGCCCGGATGGGGGGATGAACACTGAAGCTTTCTTT.

The V call is TRBV19, the J call TRBJ2-1; TRBD2 is a possible D gene (5 bases). V was clipped by 5 bases and J by 2 bases, with 13 bases between them. Germline V gene sequence: CDR1 LNHDA, CDR2 SQIVND (reference sequence). CDR3 length equals 15 residues. The chain's CDR3 is CASSPLDGAYNEQFF. The CDR3 coding sequence is TGTGCCAGTAGTCCTCTCGACGGGGCCTACAATGAGCAGTTCTTC.

This rearrangement joins TRBV24-1 to TRBJ1-5, with D perhaps TRBD1 (5 bases). This CDR3 spans 14 amino acids. Germline V gene lookup returns CDR1 KGHDR and CDR2 SFDVKD. The germline V and J ends were trimmed by 5 bases and 1 base, with 8 bases remaining between them. The CDR3 bases are TGTGCCACCAGTGTGAAGGGGAGCAATCAGCCCCAGCATTTT. Translated: CATSVKGSNQPQHF.

The chain employs TRBV6-5 and TRBJ1-5; possibly TRBD1 for D (5 bases). The CDR3 is 13 residues long. CDR1 and CDR2 from the germline V gene are MNHEY and SVGAGI. Trimming took 6 bases from V and 6 from J, leaving 12 bases between them. The CDR3 nucleotides read TGTGCCAGCAGACCAGGGTATGGTCAGCCCCAGCATTTT. Encoded protein: CASRPGYGQPQHF.